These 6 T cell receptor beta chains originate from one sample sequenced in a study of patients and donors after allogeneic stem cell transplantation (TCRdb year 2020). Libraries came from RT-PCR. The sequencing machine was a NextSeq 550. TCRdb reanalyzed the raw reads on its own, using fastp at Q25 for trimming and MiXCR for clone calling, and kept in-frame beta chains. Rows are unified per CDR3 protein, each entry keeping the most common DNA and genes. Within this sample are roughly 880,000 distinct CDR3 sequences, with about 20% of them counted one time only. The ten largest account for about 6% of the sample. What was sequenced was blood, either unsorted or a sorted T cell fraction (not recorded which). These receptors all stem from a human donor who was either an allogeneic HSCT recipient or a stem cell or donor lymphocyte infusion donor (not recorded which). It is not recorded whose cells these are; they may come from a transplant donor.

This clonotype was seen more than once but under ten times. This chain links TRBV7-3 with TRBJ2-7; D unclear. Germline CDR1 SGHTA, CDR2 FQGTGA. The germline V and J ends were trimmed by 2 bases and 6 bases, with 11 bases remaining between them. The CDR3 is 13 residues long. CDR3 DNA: TGTGCCAGCAGCTTACTTCCAGAAGGCGAGCAGTACTTC. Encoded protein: CASSLLPEGEQYF.

CDR3 protein: CASSQDLGSPQPQHF. Here the CDR3 DNA reads TGCGCCAGCAGCCAAGATCTCGGGTCCCCTCAGCCCCAGCATTTT. The chain has TRBV4-3 and TRBJ1-5; D is undetermined. The CDR3 contains 15 residues. The ends were cut back, 0 bases at V and 6 bases at J, with 12 bases in the middle. CDR1 and CDR2 from the germline V gene are LGHNA and YSLEER.

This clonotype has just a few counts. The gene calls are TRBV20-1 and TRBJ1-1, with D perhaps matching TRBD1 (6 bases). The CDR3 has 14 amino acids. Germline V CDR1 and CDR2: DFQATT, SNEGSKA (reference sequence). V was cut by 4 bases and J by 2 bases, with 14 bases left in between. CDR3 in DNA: TGCAGTGCTATGAAGGGGACAATAAACACTGAAGCTTTCTTT. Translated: CSAMKGTINTEAFF.

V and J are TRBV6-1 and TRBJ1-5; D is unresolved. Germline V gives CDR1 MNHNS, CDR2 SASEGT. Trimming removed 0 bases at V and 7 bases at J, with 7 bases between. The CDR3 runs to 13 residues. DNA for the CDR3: TGTGCCAGCAGTGAAGCTGAATGGCAGCCCCAGCATTTT. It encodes CASSEAEWQPQHF.

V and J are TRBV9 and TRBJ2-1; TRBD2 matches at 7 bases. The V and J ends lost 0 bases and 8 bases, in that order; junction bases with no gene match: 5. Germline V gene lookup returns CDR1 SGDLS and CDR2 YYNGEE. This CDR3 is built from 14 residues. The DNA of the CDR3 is TGTGCCAGCAGCGTAGGAGGACTAGTATATGAGCAGTTCTTC. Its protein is CASSVGGLVYEQFF.

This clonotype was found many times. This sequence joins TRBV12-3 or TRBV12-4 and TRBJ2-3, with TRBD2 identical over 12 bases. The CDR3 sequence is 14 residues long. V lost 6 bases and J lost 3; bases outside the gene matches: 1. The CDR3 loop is CASRTSGRTDTQYF. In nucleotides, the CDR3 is TGTGCCAGCAGAACTAGCGGGAGGACAGATACGCAGTATTTT.